This TCR beta chain was retrieved from a study of cytomegalovirus exposure and HLA in healthy donors (dated by TCRdb to 2016 to 2017). With respect to the entire study: An earlier analysis of roughly 610 of the donors reported 250 to 300 Gb of sequence data and 117 million unique TCR beta sequences obtained from some 200 million T cells. To predict cytomegalovirus infection status, the study combined high-throughput TCR immunosequencing, statistical association of individual TCRs with disease status, and machine learning. A later analysis re-analyzed previously published TCR beta repertoires from 660 or so donors and added high-resolution HLA genotyping to study TCR occurrence patterns. Roughly 5 DR-DQ haplotypes were handled as single units for association and clustering, since linkage in the cohort was strong. Every discovery cohort repertoire had been produced on one sequencing platform. Typing coverage varied by locus: about 620-630 donors for A, B, C, DRB1 and DQB1; roughly 500 for DQA1; over 600 for DPA1; 450 to 480 for DPB1. Among about 390 genotyped donors of the cohort, an average of around 240,000 unique TCR beta nucleotide sequences were sequenced per donor, around 20% of them non-productive. A later genetic analysis used genome-wide SNP genotypes for about three fifths of the roughly 700 donors, treating that subset as a discovery cohort. The study profiled the T cell repertoires of more than 500 subjects by immunosequencing and related them to cytomegalovirus serostatus. Rather than using new phenotypic data, the later analysis identified candidate immune exposures from TCR beta sequences and from how often those sequences occurred across donors. Roughly 300 gigabases of sequencing data and 70 million to 95 million unique TCR sequences made up an early release that covered under 750 HLA-typed donors. To decide whether each TCR beta V gene segment behaved as functional or pseudogenic, an earlier analysis of nearly 600 of the donors relied on high-throughput TCR beta sequencing. Of the roughly 400 genotyped donors, approximately 82% fell in the genetic ancestry cluster associated with self-reported Caucasian donors. HLA typing included class I and class II loci at four-digit resolution. In addition to the first cohort of hundreds of subjects, a separate validation cohort of 100 to 150 different subjects was used. The study aimed to test whether signatures of past pathogen exposure could be identified by cataloging public T cell receptors. Donor age, sex, ethnicity and CMV serostatus were collected together with the repertoire data.

Beyond this particular receptor, the publication reports: In a later genetic analysis, fewer N-insertions in productive TCRs were reported among donors in an Asian-associated ancestry cluster than the roughly 700-donor mean. The authors suggested that the approach could potentially be generalized to other disease states and immunological phenotypes. Across donors, most TCR sequences were observed very rarely, whereas some public TCRs were present in many individuals. A further reported finding was that TCR beta sequences accurately predicted the HLA-A and HLA-B alleles for most subjects in the first cohort. HLA typing was unavailable for some donors at each locus, so association tests used only the typed subset. Linkage disequilibrium might explain the correlated functional status among segregating V segments, but an unknown experimental factor could not be excluded. Assigning TCR associations to individual alleles was difficult when HLA alleles, especially DR and DQ, strongly co-occurred. Three of the identified cytomegalovirus-associated TCR beta chains were confirmed in vitro to be specific for cytomegalovirus antigens. The sequencing pipeline was judged likely to have produced a cluster of highly shared sequence variants as a technical artifact. The study listed over 150 TCR beta chains as associated with cytomegalovirus. The classifier was reported to diagnose cytomegalovirus status with high specificity and sensitivity in both the original and validation cohorts. About 17 rarely observed V segments, including chromosome 9 orphons, were excluded from the earlier analysis of approximately 600 of the donors because counts were too low. A later analysis found that HLA-associated TCR beta chains were more clonally expanded and had lower generation probabilities than equally common non-associated chains. V-gene and J-gene trimming of TCR beta chains was associated with a missense DCLRE1C variant in a later genetic analysis, and the association was replicated in an independent cohort. In a later analysis, several top co-occurrence clusters were reported to appear linked to parvovirus B19, influenza, CMV and Epstein-Barr virus. In an earlier analysis of fewer than 700 of the donors, most TCR beta V segments appeared in productive rearrangements about 90% or about 30% of the time, broadly matching IMGT annotations. Specific HLA alleles were associated with more than 15,000 TCR beta sequences at a false discovery rate of 0.05 in a later analysis. CMV serostatus was the only immune exposure information available for the cohort. This cohort had only TCR beta chains sequenced, and the lack of alpha or paired-chain data limited which features could be detected. Sequencing depth was assumed to be roughly uniform across donors in the presence/absence analyses, though that assumption may not hold. Most CMV-associated TCR beta chains appeared to be HLA-restricted in a later analysis, and the HLA associations seemed to be driven largely by CMV exposure. The 87-base-pair reads could not distinguish some IMGT-functional V segments, including TRBV6-2 and TRBV6-3, so those segments were excluded. According to a later analysis, TCR association rates differed among HLA loci, with DRB1 alleles showing the most associated TCRs and HLA-C alleles showing the fewest.

On this clone: Its target antigen remains unknown. Per-base quality was not reported, and no clone a single base away is much larger than it.

In total, around 600 healthy bone marrow donors made up the cohort. Cohort members were all nominally healthy when sampled, although unrecorded immune exposures were likely present. The donor tested CMV seronegative and was one of the 352 seronegative cohort members. Every donor gave a peripheral blood sample, and the peripheral blood mononuclear cells from that sample were used for TCR beta sequencing. Genomic DNA extraction from the blood cell samples was performed with the Qiagen DNeasy Blood Extraction Kit. From a lookup of the germline V gene (reference sequence), CDR1 and CDR2 are SEHNR and FQNEAQ. The CDR3 contains 14 residues, cysteine and phenylalanine counted. The entry retains the CDR3 DNA only, 42 bases that are in frame from base 1. V is clipped by 2 bases and J by 7 bases, and the sequence between their germline boundaries is 12 bases long. Library prep was done by the immunoSEQ multiplex PCR assay. A mixture of 60 forward primers for TCR Vbeta segments and 13 reverse primers for TCR Jbeta segments was used in the multiplex PCR. A multiplex PCR assay on genomic DNA amplified the CDR3 region of rearranged TCR beta genes. The amplified TCR beta libraries were sequenced on the Illumina HiSeq System as 87-base-pair reads. Concerning the study's data processing: A later analysis tallied 75 million to 95 million unique TCR beta chains across the 666 repertoires, and some 12 million of those chains were shared by two or more donors. A nearest-neighbor algorithm error-corrected the raw reads and collapsed the reads into unique sequences, merging closely related sequences to remove PCR and sequencing errors. CDR3 sequences were aligned to IMGT reference sequences to assign V, D and J gene segments. For a sequence to be retained, a match of at least six nucleotides was required to both a V gene segment and a J gene segment. Rearrangements were classified as productive when the CDR3 lacked stop codons and remained in frame with V and J, and all other rearrangements were classified as non-productive. CDR3 was defined by IMGT convention, running from the second conserved V-encoded cysteine to the conserved J-encoded phenylalanine. The earlier analysis of a few hundred of the donors excluded sequences that lacked an unambiguous match to a single V gene segment. In an earlier analysis of approximately 590 of the donors, a V segment was called functional when productive rearrangements were above 56.7%, and segregating when the standard deviation between donors exceeded 5%. A statistical classification framework was developed to diagnose cytomegalovirus status using the catalog of TCR beta chain sequences. A later analysis assigned V and J genes by comparing TCR nucleotide sequences with IMGT/GENE-DB human TR gene sequences. Using the TCRdist pipeline, a later analysis assigned CDR3 sequences along with most-parsimonious VDJ recombination scenarios. A later analysis defined each TCR beta chain by its CDR3 amino acid sequence plus V-gene family, and excluded reads lacking a unique V-gene family. In a later analysis, nearly 600 highly shared, low-generation-probability nucleotide sequences were removed to address suspected cross-contamination and a sequencing artifact. For each public chain, a later analysis derived a clonal expansion index from normalized ranks of inferred template counts within each repertoire. Generation probabilities in a later analysis came from a VDJ recombination model fitted to out-of-frame rearrangements, and those results were checked against IGoR. A later analysis scored TCR-TCR, TCR-HLA and TCR-CMV co-occurrence with hypergeometric tests, applying a repertoire-size bias correction to TCR pairs. To estimate false discovery rates, a later analysis permuted the HLA or CMV assignments 20 times. In a later analysis, co-occurring TCRs were grouped using DBSCAN, and TCRdist sequence similarity was added for clustering within HLA-allele-positive subsets. Repertoires with fewer than 30,000 or more than 120,000 public chains, plus five repertoires with anomalous nucleotide sharing, were excluded from co-occurrence clustering. TCRdb took this table from immuneACCESS and kept in-frame rearrangements with V and J called. Such tables lack part of the clones; where checked against another copy, unresolved V genes explain under half of the gap, and the rest is unexplained. The D gene and trimming were derived from the DNA, and the V and J assignments and clone size from that table. The sample has roughly 150,000 clones on record, 65% to 85% of them singletons. Approximately 3% of the sample comes from the top ten.

The source is a male donor in good health and CMV-seronegative. The sequence is built from TRBV7-9 and TRBJ2-1; possibly the D gene is TRBD1, per 6 matching bases. The sample was PBMCs. The DNA sequence is as follows: TGTGCCAGCAGCTTATCCGCCACAGGGAATGAGCAGTTCTTC. Its protein is CASSLSATGNEQFF.